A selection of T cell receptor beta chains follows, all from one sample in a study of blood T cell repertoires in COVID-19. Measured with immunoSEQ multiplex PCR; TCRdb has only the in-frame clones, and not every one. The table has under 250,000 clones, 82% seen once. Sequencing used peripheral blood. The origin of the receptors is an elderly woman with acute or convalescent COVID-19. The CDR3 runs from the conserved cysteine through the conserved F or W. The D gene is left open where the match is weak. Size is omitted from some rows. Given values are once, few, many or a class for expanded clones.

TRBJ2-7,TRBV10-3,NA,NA,TGTGCCATCAGTGAGTCGATGGGGCACTACGAGCAGTACTTC,CAISESMGHYEQYF
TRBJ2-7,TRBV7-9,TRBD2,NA,TGTGCCAGCAGCTTAGGAAGCGGGGGAAACTACGAGCAGTACTTC,CASSLGSGGNYEQYF
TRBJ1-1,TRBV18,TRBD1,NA,TGTGCCAGCTCAGACGAGACAGGGGCCCTGAACACTGAAGCTTTCTTT,CASSDETGALNTEAFF
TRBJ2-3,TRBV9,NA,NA,TGTGCCAGCAGCGAACAGAGCACAGATACGCAGTATTTT,CASSEQSTDTQYF
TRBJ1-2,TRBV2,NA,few,TGTGCCAGCAGTGAACTCCGGGAGATTTATGGCTACACCTTC,CASSELREIYGYTF
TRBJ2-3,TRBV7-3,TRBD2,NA,TGTGCCAGCAGCTTAAGTCTACGGGGGGGCCCAGATACGCAGTATTTT,CASSLSLRGGPDTQYF
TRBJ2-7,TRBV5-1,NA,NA,TGCGCCAGCAGCTTGGGAGGAGGGCGTAGCTACGAGCAGTACTTC,CASSLGGGRSYEQYF
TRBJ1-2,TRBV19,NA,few,TGTGCCAGTAGTATAACCCCCCCGACAGAATTCTATGGCTACACCTTC,CASSITPPTEFYGYTF
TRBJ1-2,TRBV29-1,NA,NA,TGCAGCGTCGCGACAGCTAACTATGGCTACACCTTC,CSVATANYGYTF
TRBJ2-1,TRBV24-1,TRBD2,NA,TGTGCCACCAGTGAGGCCGGGACTAGCACCTTACGGCAGTTCTTC,CATSEAGTSTLRQFF
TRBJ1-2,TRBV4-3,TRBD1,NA,TGCGCCAGCAGCAGTGACAGGGCCTCCTATGGCTACACCTTC,CASSSDRASYGYTF
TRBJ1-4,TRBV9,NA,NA,TGTGCCAGCAGCGTGGGGCAGGGTCTGGGTGAAAAACTGTTTTTT,CASSVGQGLGEKLFF
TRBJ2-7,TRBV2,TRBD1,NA,TGTGCCAGCAGTAAGGGACAGGGGGCCGACGAGCAGTACTTC,CASSKGQGADEQYF
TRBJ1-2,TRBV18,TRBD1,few,TGTGCCAGCTCACGGGGGACAGGGGCGGACTATGGCTACACCTTC,CASSRGTGADYGYTF
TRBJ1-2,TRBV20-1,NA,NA,TGCAGTGCTAGTCAAGGCCTAGATGGCTACACCTTC,CSASQGLDGYTF
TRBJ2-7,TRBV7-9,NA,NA,TGTGCCAGCAGCTCACGACCCGCAGGGGCGTTGGACGAGCAGTACTTC,CASSSRPAGALDEQYF
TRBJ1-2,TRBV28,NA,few,TGTGCCAGCAGTTTATTGGGCAGAACAGGTTATGGCTACACCTTC,CASSLLGRTGYGYTF
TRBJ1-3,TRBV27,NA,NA,TGTGCCAGCAGTGGCCGCAGTGGCTCTGGAAACACCATATATTTT,CASSGRSGSGNTIYF
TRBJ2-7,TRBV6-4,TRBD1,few,TGTGCCAGCAGAGCAACTTCGACAGGGCGCGTCGACGAGCAGTACTTC,CASRATSTGRVDEQYF
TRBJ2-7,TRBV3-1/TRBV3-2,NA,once,TGTGCCAGCAGCCAAGGGCAGGGGTCCTACGAGCAGTACTTC,CASSQGQGSYEQYF
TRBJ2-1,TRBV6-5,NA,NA,TGTGCCAGCTGGGACAACCACAATGAGCAGTTCTTC,CASWDNHNEQFF
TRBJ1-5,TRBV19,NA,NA,TGTGCCAGTAGTACCTCTTTCGCGGGGGGCGGCAATCAGCCCCAGCATTTT,CASSTSFAGGGNQPQHF
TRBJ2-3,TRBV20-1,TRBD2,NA,TGCAGTGCTAGTCCTAGCGGGGGGGCGGTAGATACGCAGTATTTT,CSASPSGGAVDTQYF
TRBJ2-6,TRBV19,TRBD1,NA,TGTGCCAGTAGTATAGCGCCCGGACAGGGTGTTCCAGGGGCCAACGTCCTGACTTTC,CASSIAPGQGVPGANVLTF
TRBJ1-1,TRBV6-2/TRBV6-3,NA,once,TGTGCCAGCAGTCCGGTAGGGGCGGGGAGCGCTGAAGCTTTCTTT,CASSPVGAGSAEAFF
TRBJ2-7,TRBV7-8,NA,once,TGTGCCAGCAGCTTAGCGGACAGCTACGAGCAGTACTTC,CASSLADSYEQYF
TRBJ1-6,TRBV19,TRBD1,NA,TGTGCCGGGGCAAACAGGGGGCTATCCTATAATTCACCCCTCCACTTT,CAGANRGLSYNSPLHF
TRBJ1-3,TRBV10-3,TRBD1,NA,TGTGCCATCCGACGACAGGGGGTCGGAAACACCATATATTTT,CAIRRQGVGNTIYF
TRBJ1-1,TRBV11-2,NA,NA,TGTGCCAGCAGCTCACTATTTGAAGCTTTCTTT,CASSSLFEAFF
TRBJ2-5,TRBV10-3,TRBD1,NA,TGTGCCATCAGGGGGGGACAGGGAAATGGAGAGACCCAGTACTTC,CAIRGGQGNGETQYF
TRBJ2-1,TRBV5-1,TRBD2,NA,TGCGCCAGCAGCTTGGGGGCGGGGGGGCCAGGGAATGAGCAGTTCTTC,CASSLGAGGPGNEQFF
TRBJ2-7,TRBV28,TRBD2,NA,TGTGCCAGCAGTTTCGGTGGGACTAGCGGGTACGAGCAGTACTTC,CASSFGGTSGYEQYF
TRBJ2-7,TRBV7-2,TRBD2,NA,TGTGCCAGCACCCTGGGGGCGGGGGGTGCCGAGCAGTACTTC,CASTLGAGGAEQYF
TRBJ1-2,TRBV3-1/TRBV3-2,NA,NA,TGTGCCAGCAGCCAAGATACCGGGGTCTATGGCTACACCTTC,CASSQDTGVYGYTF